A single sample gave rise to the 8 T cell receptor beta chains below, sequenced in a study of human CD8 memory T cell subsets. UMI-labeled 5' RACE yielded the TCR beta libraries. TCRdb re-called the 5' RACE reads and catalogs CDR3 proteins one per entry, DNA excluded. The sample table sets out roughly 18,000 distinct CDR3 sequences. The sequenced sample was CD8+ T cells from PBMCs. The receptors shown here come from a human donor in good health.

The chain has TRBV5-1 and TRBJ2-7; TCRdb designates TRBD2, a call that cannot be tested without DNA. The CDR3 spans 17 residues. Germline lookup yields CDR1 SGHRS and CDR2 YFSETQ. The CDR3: CASSLGSLPGEGYEQYF.

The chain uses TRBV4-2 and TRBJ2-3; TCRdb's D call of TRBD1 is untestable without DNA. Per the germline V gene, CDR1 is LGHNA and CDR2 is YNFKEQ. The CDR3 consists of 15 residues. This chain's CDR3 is CASSQGAHVGNTQYF.

The CDR3: CASSQSVTGSLRDTQYF. The gene calls are TRBV7-8 and TRBJ2-3; without DNA, the TCRdb call of TRBD1 cannot be checked. The CDR3 runs to 17 residues. Germline V gene lookup returns CDR1 SGHVS and CDR2 FQNEAQ.

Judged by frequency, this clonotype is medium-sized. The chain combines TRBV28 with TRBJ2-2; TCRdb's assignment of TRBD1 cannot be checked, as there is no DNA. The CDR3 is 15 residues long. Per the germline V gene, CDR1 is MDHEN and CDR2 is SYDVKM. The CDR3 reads CASSFSIGGTGELFF.

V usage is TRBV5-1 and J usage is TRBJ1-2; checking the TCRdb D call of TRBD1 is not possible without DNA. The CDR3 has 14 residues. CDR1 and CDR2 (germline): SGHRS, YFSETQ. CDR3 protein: CASSLEGTGYGYTF. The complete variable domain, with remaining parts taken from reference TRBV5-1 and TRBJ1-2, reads KAGVTQTPRYLIKTRGQQVTLSCSPISGHRSVSWYQQTPGQGLQFLFEYFSETQRNKGNFPGRFSGRQFSNSRSEMNVSTLELGDSALYLCASSLEGTGYGYTFGSGTRLTVV.

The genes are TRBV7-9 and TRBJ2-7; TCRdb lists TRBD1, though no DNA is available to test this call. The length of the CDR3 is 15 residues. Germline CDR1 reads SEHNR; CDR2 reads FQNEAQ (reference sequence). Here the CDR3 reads CASSILRDTGYEQYF.

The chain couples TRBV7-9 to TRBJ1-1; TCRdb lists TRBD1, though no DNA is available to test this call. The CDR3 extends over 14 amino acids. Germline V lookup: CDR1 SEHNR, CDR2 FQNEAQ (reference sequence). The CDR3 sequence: CASSVADRYTEAFF. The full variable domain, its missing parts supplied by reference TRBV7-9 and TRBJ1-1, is DTGVSQNPRHKITKRGQNVTFRCDPISEHNRLYWYRQTLGQGPEFLTYFQNEAQLEKSRLLSDRFSAERPKGSFSTLEIQRTEQGDSAMYLCASSVADRYTEAFFGQGTRLTVV.

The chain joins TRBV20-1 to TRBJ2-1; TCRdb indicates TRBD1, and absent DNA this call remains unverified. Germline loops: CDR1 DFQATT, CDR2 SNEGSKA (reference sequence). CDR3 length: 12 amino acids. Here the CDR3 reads CSARVTGNEQFF.